Below are 19 T cell receptor beta chains sequenced from a single sample in a study of blood T cell repertoires in COVID-19 (dated by TCRdb to the early 2020s). Libraries were constructed by the immunoSEQ multiplex PCR assay. Entries here come from immuneACCESS through TCRdb and include only in-frame sequences with V and J called. Some clones fail to appear in such tables; in the studies checked, an unresolved V gene covers under half of the shortfall, and the cause of the remainder is unknown. Counted in this sample were 200,000 to 250,000 clones; 83% of them appeared once. The ten largest make up about 7.4% of the sample. Sequencing used peripheral blood. The receptors were sampled from a woman aged 45 to 65 with acute or convalescent COVID-19.

The rearrangement uses TRBV11-2 and TRBJ2-7, with D perhaps matching TRBD2 (5 bases). Trimming left V 5 bases short and J 5 bases short, with 19 bases between. There are 15 residues in the CDR3. Germline CDR1 reads SGHAT; CDR2 reads FQNNGV. CDR3: CASSHPDGVGDEQYF. The CDR3 bases are TGTGCCAGCAGCCACCCGGACGGGGTTGGGGACGAGCAGTACTTC.

The genes are TRBV4-3 and TRBJ2-1, with D possibly matching TRBD2 (5 bases). With 1 base removed from V and 9 bases from J, the gap between germline ends came to 10 bases. Germline values: CDR1 LGHNA, CDR2 YSLEER. The CDR3 contains 13 residues. CDR3 amino acids: CASSQGLAGEQFF. CDR3 coding DNA: TGCGCCAGCAGCCAAGGGCTAGCAGGTGAGCAGTTCTTC.

The chain employs TRBV10-3 and TRBJ1-4; the match to TRBD1 covers 8 bases. The CDR3 spans 15 residues. Germline CDR1 is ENHRY and CDR2 is SYGVKD. The junction had 3 bases not matched to a gene; V was cut back by 3 bases and J by 3 bases. DNA for the CDR3: TGTGCCATCAGTGATTACAGGGGGGCTAATGAAAAACTGTTTTTT. Protein sequence: CAISDYRGANEKLFF.

This chain connects TRBV20-1 to TRBJ2-7, with D possibly TRBD2 on 6 matching bases. V lost 4 bases to trimming and J lost 4 bases, with 8 bases between them. The CDR3 is 11 amino acids. Germline CDR1 reads DFQATT; CDR2 reads SNEGSKA (reference sequence). CDR3 residues: CSAMGLYEQYF. The CDR3 coding sequence is TGCAGTGCTATGGGACTTTACGAGCAGTACTTC.

CDR3 nucleotides: TGTGCCAGCACCGGGACAGGGGATTCACCCCTCCACTTT. Its translation is CASTGTGDSPLHF. The J gene is TRBJ1-6, the V gene TRBV27; TRBD1 aligns across 10 bases. The CDR3 sequence is 13 residues long. Germline V gene sequence: CDR1 MNHEY, CDR2 SMNVEV (reference sequence). The junction had 2 bases not matched to a gene; V was cut back by 7 bases and J by 8 bases.

The chain employs TRBV15 and TRBJ2-3; the match to TRBD1 covers 7 bases. Germline CDR1 reads LNHNV; CDR2 reads YYDKDF (reference sequence). The CDR3 is made up of 17 amino acids. J was trimmed by 0 bases and V by 0 bases; bases with no gene match: 6. CDR3 amino acids: CATSRDRGTASTDTQYF. DNA of the CDR3: TGTGCCACCAGCAGAGATCGTGGGACAGCTAGCACAGATACGCAGTATTTT.

The sample holds a few counts of this clone. The chain uses TRBV5-4 and TRBJ2-2; 11 nucleotides agree with TRBD2. Germline V lookup: CDR1 SGHNT, CDR2 YYREEE (reference sequence). The CDR3 extends over 15 amino acids. Germline trimming cut 4 bases from V and 5 bases from J; bases unmatched to any gene: 4. DNA of the CDR3: TGTGCCAGCAGCGGATGGACTAGCGGGACCGGGGAGCTGTTTTTT. It specifies CASSGWTSGTGELFF.

The chain is built from TRBV6-5 and TRBJ2-3, with 9 positions matching TRBD2. The J segment lost 7 bases and the V segment lost 0 bases, leaving 5 bases of the junction unmatched. Germline V gives CDR1 MNHEY, CDR2 SVGAGI. This CDR3 contains 15 residues. DNA of the CDR3: TGTGCCAGCAGTTACTCGCGGGGGGGCTGGAATACGCAGTATTTT. Translating it yields CASSYSRGGWNTQYF.

This chain uses TRBV18 with TRBJ2-5; 10 bases line up with TRBD1. There are 18 residues in the CDR3. The V gene end was trimmed by 2 bases and the J gene end by 4 bases; junction bases not matched to a gene: 13. Germline values: CDR1 KGHSH, CDR2 LQKENI. The CDR3 region is CASSPMGIWDRGTETQYF. The CDR3 DNA reads TGTGCCAGCTCACCAATGGGTATCTGGGACAGGGGCACAGAGACCCAGTACTTC.

This clone was picked up many times. Other nucleotide sequences in the sample specify the same CDR3. The V call is TRBV6-5, the J call TRBJ1-4; TRBD1 might be the D (6 bases). Trimming pared 6 bases from V and 2 bases from J, leaving 10 bases between. The germline V gene has CDR1 MNHEY and CDR2 SVGAGI. CDR3 size: 14 residues. This CDR3 is CASRTGSTNEKLFF. The CDR3 DNA reads TGTGCCAGCAGGACAGGTTCCACTAATGAAAAACTGTTTTTT.

V is TRBV12-3 or TRBV12-4 and J is TRBJ1-6; TRBD1 is a possible D gene (5 bases). V was trimmed by 6 bases and J by 7 bases, leaving 10 bases between them. The CDR3 runs to 13 residues. The CDR3 loop is CASSNDRNSPLHF. CDR3 in DNA: TGTGCCAGCAGCAACGACAGAAATTCACCCCTCCACTTT.

The CDR3 region has the DNA TGTGCCAGTAGTATAGCGGGAGGGCCCTACAATGAGCAGTTCTTC. Amino acid sequence: CASSIAGGPYNEQFF. The chain uses TRBV19 and TRBJ2-1; 8 positions match TRBD2. J gave up 2 bases and V 1 base, and 1 base lay outside the gene matches. This CDR3 contains 15 residues. Germline values: CDR1 LNHDA, CDR2 SQIVND (reference sequence).

The rearrangement uses TRBV3-1 (or the pseudogene TRBV3-2) and TRBJ2-1; no clear D. Germline CDR1 and CDR2: LGHDT and YNNKEL (reference sequence). V gave up 3 bases and J gave up 7 bases, with 7 bases separating them. The CDR3 sequence is 12 residues long. The CDR3 sequence: CASSHPRNEQFF. DNA for the CDR3: TGTGCCAGCAGCCATCCCCGGAATGAGCAGTTCTTC.

V is TRBV30 and J is TRBJ1-4; unclear D gene. V lost 7 bases, J lost 5 bases, and 14 bases lay in between. The CDR3 extends over 13 amino acids. Looked up from germline, CDR1 is GTSNPN and CDR2 is SVGIG (reference sequence). As DNA, the CDR3 is TGTGCCTACAGTTCAGGAGGGAATGAAAAACTGTTTTTT. Protein product: CAYSSGGNEKLFF.

The chain uses TRBV7-2 and TRBJ2-7, with D possibly being TRBD1 (6 bases). With 7 bases removed from V and 6 bases from J, the gap between germline ends came to 22 bases. The CDR3 sequence is 15 residues long. CDR1 and CDR2 from the germline V gene are SGHTA and FQGNSA. The CDR3 DNA is TGTGCCAGCAAGCTTTCCCAGACAGGATCGCCCGAGCAGTACTTC. Translating it yields CASKLSQTGSPEQYF.

This clone was counted once. This chain connects TRBV5-6 to TRBJ2-3; tentatively, D is TRBD1 (6 bases). CDR3 length: 15 amino acids. Trimming cost V 5 bases and J 5 bases, with 18 bases left between them. Germline CDR1 and CDR2: SGHDT and YYEEEE. CDR3 coding DNA: TGTGCCAGCAGTTATATCGGACAGCTTCGAGATACGCAGTATTTT. Protein sequence: CASSYIGQLRDTQYF.

The rearrangement joins TRBV9 to TRBJ2-1; 8 bases are a match to TRBD2. The CDR3 contains 14 residues. Per the germline V gene, CDR1 is SGDLS and CDR2 is YYNGEE. V was pared by 0 bases and J by 9 bases, with 5 bases of the junction left unmatched. CDR3 sequence reads: CASSVAGGKGEQFF. CDR3 in DNA: TGTGCCAGCAGCGTAGCGGGAGGGAAAGGTGAGCAGTTCTTC.

The chain is built from TRBV13 and TRBJ2-3; D ambiguous. Germline V gives CDR1 PRHDT, CDR2 FYEKMQ (reference sequence). The ends were cut back, 6 bases at V and 2 bases at J, with 9 bases in the middle. The CDR3 is made up of 13 amino acids. The CDR3 DNA reads as TGTGCCAGCAGACCTTACTCCACAGATACGCAGTATTTT. This codes for CASRPYSTDTQYF.

The V call is TRBV4-2, the J call TRBJ1-1, with TRBD1 matching 8 bases. V dropped 2 bases and J dropped 4; count of bases not matched to a gene: 6. CDR1 is LGHNA, CDR2 YNFKEQ, per germline. The CDR3 loop spans 15 amino acids. This CDR3 reads CASSQSTGAVTEAFF. The CDR3 DNA follows: TGTGCCAGCAGCCAATCGACAGGGGCGGTCACTGAAGCTTTCTTT.